This entry lists 14 T cell receptor beta chains sequenced from one sample in a study of blood T cell repertoires in COVID-19. The data were produced by immunoSEQ multiplex PCR, yet TCRdb's version contains in-frame clones alone and is incomplete. The sample shows some 180,000 clones, 85% of them seen only once. Source material: peripheral blood. The receptors derive from a woman of 80 years or more with COVID-19, enrolled during active disease.

The chain combines TRBV2 with TRBJ2-7, with D possibly being TRBD1 (5 bases). Looked up from germline, CDR1 is SNHLY and CDR2 is FYNNEI. The CDR3 has 12 residues. Deletions cut 6 bases from V and 6 bases from J, with 12 bases between. The CDR3 coding sequence is TGTGCCAGCAGGGTCCGCCAGGGCGAGCAGTACTTC. Translation: CASRVRQGEQYF.

The gene calls are TRBV7-9 and TRBJ1-1; a weak D match, TRBD1 (6 bases). The CDR3 consists of 16 residues. Germline V CDR1 and CDR2: SEHNR, FQNEAQ (reference sequence). The V gene lost 5 bases and the J gene lost 6 bases, with 22 bases spanning the gap. The CDR3 sequence: CASSPRGHTVRAEAFF. Written as DNA, the CDR3 is TGTGCCAGCAGCCCGCGGGGGCATACGGTAAGGGCTGAAGCTTTCTTT.

The CDR3 nucleotides are TGCGCCAGCAGCTTGGTTACGGGTGCCACTGAAGCTTTCTTT. Protein: CASSLVTGATEAFF. The rearrangement links TRBV5-1 to TRBJ1-1; D unclear. Per the germline V gene, CDR1 is SGHRS and CDR2 is YFSETQ. Trimming removed 0 bases at V and 4 bases at J, with 10 bases between. The CDR3 has 14 amino acids.

This chain links TRBV28 with TRBJ1-1; 7 bases are a match to TRBD1. V was pared by 2 bases and J by 5 bases, with 11 bases of the junction left unmatched. The CDR3 has 16 amino acids. Germline CDR1 reads MDHEN; CDR2 reads SYDVKM. This CDR3 reads CASSLGSVAGGTEAFF. DNA of the CDR3: TGTGCCAGCAGTTTAGGGTCTGTTGCAGGGGGTACTGAAGCTTTCTTT.

CDR3 nucleotides: TGCGCCAGCAGCAGGACTAGCGGCCAACCCTACAATGAGCAGTTCTTC. Encoded protein: CASSRTSGQPYNEQFF. This rearrangement joins TRBV5-1 to TRBJ2-1; 10 positions match TRBD2. V gave up 4 bases and J gave up 2 bases; unmatched junction bases: 6. The CDR3 loop spans 16 amino acids. Germline lookup yields CDR1 SGHRS and CDR2 YFSETQ.

There are a few counts of this clone. The chain joins TRBV5-1 to TRBJ1-1; possibly TRBD1 for D (6 bases). V lost 1 base, J lost 3 bases, and 13 bases lay in between. The CDR3 has 15 amino acids. Germline CDR1 and CDR2: SGHRS and YFSETQ. As DNA, the CDR3 is TGCGCCAGCAGCTTGCTTCAGGGGCAGGACACTGAAGCTTTCTTT. As protein: CASSLLQGQDTEAFF.

The gene calls are TRBV27 and TRBJ1-2, with 11 bases lining up with TRBD1. Per germline, CDR1 MNHEY and CDR2 SMNVEV (reference sequence). The CDR3 contains 15 residues. Germline trimming cut 3 bases from V and 4 bases from J; bases unmatched to any gene: 4. Written as DNA, the CDR3 is TGTGCCAGCAGTTTCGGGACAGGGGGACGCTATGGCTACACCTTC. Protein sequence: CASSFGTGGRYGYTF.

The CDR3 reads CASSLTSGGSYEQYF. CDR3 DNA: TGTGCCAGCAGTTTGACTAGCGGGGGCTCCTACGAGCAGTACTTC. The V gene is TRBV28, the J gene TRBJ2-7; 12 bases fit TRBD2. Germline V CDR1 and CDR2: MDHEN, SYDVKM. The CDR3 has 15 residues. Trimming took 3 bases from V and 0 from J; bases not matched to a gene: 0.

The chain combines TRBV5-4 with TRBJ2-1; 9 bases align to TRBD1. Germline CDR1 and CDR2: SGHNT and YYREEE (reference sequence). V was pared by 6 bases and J by 5 bases, with 9 bases of the junction left unmatched. The CDR3 has 15 residues. CDR3 sequence: CASKTPRTGDNEQFF. DNA for the CDR3: TGTGCCAGCAAAACCCCCCGGACAGGGGACAATGAGCAGTTCTTC.

This sequence joins TRBV7-9 and TRBJ2-2; D gene unclear. This CDR3 is 14 amino acids long. V was trimmed by 1 base and J by 4 bases, leaving 7 bases between them. Germline V CDR1 and CDR2: SEHNR, FQNEAQ (reference sequence). CDR3 residues: CASSLVASTGELFF. In DNA, the CDR3 is TGTGCCAGCAGCTTAGTTGCTAGCACCGGGGAGCTGTTTTTT.

The chain combines TRBV9 with TRBJ1-6, with 7 bases that match TRBD1. CDR1 and CDR2 from the germline V gene are SGDLS and YYNGEE. The CDR3 contains 15 residues. With V trimmed by 3 bases and J by 7 bases, 7 bases remained unmatched. CDR3 in amino acids: CASSAGGTANSPLHF. CDR3 nucleotides: TGTGCCAGCAGCGCGGGTGGGACAGCGAATTCACCCCTCCACTTT.

The chain combines TRBV7-2 with TRBJ1-1; a possible D gene is TRBD1 (5 bases). With 3 bases removed from V and 1 base from J, the gap between germline ends came to 9 bases. The CDR3 is 14 amino acids. Germline V gene data show CDR1 as SGHTA and CDR2 as FQGNSA. The CDR3 coding sequence is TGTGCCAGCAGCTTTGACAGCCCGAACACTGAAGCTTTCTTT. It codes for CASSFDSPNTEAFF.

This rearrangement joins TRBV5-1 to TRBJ1-3; unclear D gene. The CDR3 covers 16 residues. Germline V lookup: CDR1 SGHRS, CDR2 YFSETQ. The V and J ends lost 4 bases and 0 bases respectively, with 14 bases between them. CDR3 sequence reads: CASSDVNRDSGNTIYF. CDR3 in DNA: TGCGCCAGCAGCGACGTTAACAGAGACTCTGGAAACACCATATATTTT.

Only a few counts were recorded for this clone. The rearrangement uses TRBV4-2 and TRBJ2-3; tentative D call: TRBD2 (5 bases). The V and J ends lost 5 bases and 4 bases respectively, with 19 bases between them. CDR1 and CDR2 (germline): LGHNA, YNFKEQ. The CDR3 runs to 16 residues. The CDR3 DNA reads TGTGCCAGCAGCGCCCGCCCAAGACCCGGGGCAGATACGCAGTATTTT. Its protein product is CASSARPRPGADTQYF.